This TCR beta chain was recorded in a study of blood T cell repertoires in COVID-19. The table came from immunoSEQ multiplex PCR; TCRdb's copy has only in-frame clones and leaves some out. The sample carries roughly 150,000 clones, around 80% recorded once. V dropped 4 bases and J dropped 3; count of bases not matched to a gene: 6. Per germline, CDR1 SGDLS and CDR2 YYNGEE. The CDR3 covers 16 residues. What was sequenced was peripheral blood. The rearrangement uses TRBV9 and TRBJ2-5, with TRBD2 identical over 13 bases. The TCR originated in a woman aged 45-65 years in a cohort sampled during active or convalescent COVID-19. CDR3: CASSPRTSGGEETQYF. CDR3 coding DNA: TGTGCCAGCAGCCCACGGACTAGCGGGGGCGAAGAGACCCAGTACTTC.